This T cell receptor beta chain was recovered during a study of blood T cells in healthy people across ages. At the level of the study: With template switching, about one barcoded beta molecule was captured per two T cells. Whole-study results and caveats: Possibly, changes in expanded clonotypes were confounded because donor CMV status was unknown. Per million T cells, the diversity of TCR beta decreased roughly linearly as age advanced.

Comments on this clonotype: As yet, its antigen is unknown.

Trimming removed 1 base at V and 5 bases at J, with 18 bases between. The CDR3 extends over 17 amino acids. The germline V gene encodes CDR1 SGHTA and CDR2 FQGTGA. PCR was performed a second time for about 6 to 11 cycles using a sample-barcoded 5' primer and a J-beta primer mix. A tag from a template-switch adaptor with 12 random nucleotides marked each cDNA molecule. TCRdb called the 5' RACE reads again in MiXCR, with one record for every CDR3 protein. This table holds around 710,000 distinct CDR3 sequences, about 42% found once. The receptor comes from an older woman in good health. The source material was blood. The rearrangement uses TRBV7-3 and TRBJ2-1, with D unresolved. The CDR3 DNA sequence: TGTGCCAGCAGCTTAAAAATTGGACGCAACATCCACAATGAGCAGTTCTTC. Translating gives CASSLKIGRNIHNEQFF.